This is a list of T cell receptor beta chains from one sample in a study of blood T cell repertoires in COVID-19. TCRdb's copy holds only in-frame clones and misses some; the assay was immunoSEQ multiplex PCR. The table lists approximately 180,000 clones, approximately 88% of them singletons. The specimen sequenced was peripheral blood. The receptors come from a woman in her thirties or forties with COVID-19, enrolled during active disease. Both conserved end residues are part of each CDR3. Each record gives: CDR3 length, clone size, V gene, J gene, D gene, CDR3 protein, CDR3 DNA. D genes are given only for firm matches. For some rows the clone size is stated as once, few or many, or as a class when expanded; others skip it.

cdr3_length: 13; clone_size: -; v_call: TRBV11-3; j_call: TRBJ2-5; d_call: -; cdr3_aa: CASSLYNQETQYF; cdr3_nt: TGTGCCAGCAGTCTCTATAACCAAGAGACCCAGTACTTC
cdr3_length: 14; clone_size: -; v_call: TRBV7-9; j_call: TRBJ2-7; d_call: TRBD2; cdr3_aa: CASSPPGLQNEQYF; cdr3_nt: TGTGCCAGCAGCCCTCCGGGACTACAAAACGAGCAGTACTTC
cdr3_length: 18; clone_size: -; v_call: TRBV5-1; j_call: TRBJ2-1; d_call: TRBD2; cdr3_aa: CASRPAGTSGSPYNEQFF; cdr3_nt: TGCGCCAGCAGGCCTGCCGGGACTAGCGGGAGTCCCTACAATGAGCAGTTCTTC
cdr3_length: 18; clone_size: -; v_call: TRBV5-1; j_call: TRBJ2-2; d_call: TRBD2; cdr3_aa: CASSVTGLAGGNTGELFF; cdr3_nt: TGCGCCAGCAGCGTTACGGGACTAGCGGGAGGAAACACCGGGGAGCTGTTTTTT
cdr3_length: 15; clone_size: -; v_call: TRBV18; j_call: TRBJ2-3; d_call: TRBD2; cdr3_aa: CASSPRGVPGDTQYF; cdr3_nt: TGTGCCAGCTCCCCGCGGGGGGTCCCAGGAGATACGCAGTATTTT
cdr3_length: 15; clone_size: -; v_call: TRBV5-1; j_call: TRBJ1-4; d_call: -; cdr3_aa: CASSLDGRAGEKLFF; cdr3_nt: TGCGCCAGCAGCTTGGATGGGAGGGCGGGGGAAAAACTGTTTTTT
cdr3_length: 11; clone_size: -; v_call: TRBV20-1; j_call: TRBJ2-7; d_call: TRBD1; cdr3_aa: CSATRGNEQYF; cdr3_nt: TGCAGTGCTACCAGGGGGAACGAGCAGTACTTC
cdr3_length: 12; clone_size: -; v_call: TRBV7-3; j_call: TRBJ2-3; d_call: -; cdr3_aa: CASSPSTDTQYF; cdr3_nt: TGTGCCAGCAGCCCTTCCACAGATACGCAGTATTTT
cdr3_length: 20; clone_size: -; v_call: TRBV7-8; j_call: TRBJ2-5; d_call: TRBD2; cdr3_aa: CASSSQGVSRLAGEMETQYF; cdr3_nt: TGTGCCAGCAGCTCCCAGGGCGTTAGTAGACTAGCGGGAGAGATGGAGACCCAGTACTTC
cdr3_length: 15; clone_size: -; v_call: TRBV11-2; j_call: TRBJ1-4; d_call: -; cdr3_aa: CASSLVGQLSEKLFF; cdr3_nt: TGTGCCAGCAGCTTAGTGGGACAACTAAGTGAAAAACTGTTTTTT
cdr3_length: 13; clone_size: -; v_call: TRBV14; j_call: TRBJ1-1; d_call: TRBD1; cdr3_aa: CASSSRTGVEAFF; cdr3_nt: TGTGCCAGCAGCTCCCGAACAGGGGTGGAAGCTTTCTTT
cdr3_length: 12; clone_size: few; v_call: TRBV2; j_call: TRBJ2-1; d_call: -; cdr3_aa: CASSELRDEQFF; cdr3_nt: TGTGCCAGCAGTGAGTTGAGGGATGAGCAGTTCTTC
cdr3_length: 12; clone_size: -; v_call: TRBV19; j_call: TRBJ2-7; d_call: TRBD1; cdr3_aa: CASSATGNEQYF; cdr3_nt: TGTGCCAGTAGTGCGACAGGGAACGAGCAGTACTTC
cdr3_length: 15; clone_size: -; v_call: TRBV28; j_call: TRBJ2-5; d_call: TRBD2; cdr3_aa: CASSFTSGEDETQYF; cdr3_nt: TGTGCCAGCAGTTTCACTAGCGGGGAAGATGAGACCCAGTACTTC
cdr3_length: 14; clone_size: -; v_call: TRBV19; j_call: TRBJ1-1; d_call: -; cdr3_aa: CASSRDLLRGEAFF; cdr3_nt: TGTGCCAGTAGTCGGGACTTATTAAGGGGTGAGGCTTTCTTT
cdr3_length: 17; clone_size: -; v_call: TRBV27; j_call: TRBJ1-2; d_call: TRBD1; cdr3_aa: CASSSYLTGSVNYGYTF; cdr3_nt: TGTGCCAGCAGTTCATACCTGACAGGGAGCGTTAACTATGGCTACACCTTC
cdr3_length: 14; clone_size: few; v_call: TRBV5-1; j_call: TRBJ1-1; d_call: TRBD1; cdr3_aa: CASSLVQGGTEAFF; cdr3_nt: TGCGCCAGCAGCTTGGTCCAGGGGGGCACTGAAGCTTTCTTT
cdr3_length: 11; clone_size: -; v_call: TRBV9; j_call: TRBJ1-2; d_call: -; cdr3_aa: CASSRAGQTDF; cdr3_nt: TGTGCCAGCAGCCGGGCAGGACAGACTGACTTC
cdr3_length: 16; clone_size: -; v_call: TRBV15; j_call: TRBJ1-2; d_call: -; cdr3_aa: CATSRGGGQLNYGYTF; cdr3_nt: TGTGCCACCAGCAGAGGGGGAGGCCAGCTTAACTATGGCTACACCTTC
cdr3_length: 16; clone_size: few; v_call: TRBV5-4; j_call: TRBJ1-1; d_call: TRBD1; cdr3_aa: CASSSGTAAINTEAFF; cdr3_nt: TGTGCCAGCAGCTCCGGGACAGCCGCTATTAACACTGAAGCTTTCTTT
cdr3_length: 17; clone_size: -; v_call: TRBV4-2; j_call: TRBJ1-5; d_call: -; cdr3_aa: CASSQVQGDRVNQPQHF; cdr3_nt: TGTGCCAGCAGCCAAGTCCAGGGTGATCGGGTCAATCAGCCCCAGCATTTT
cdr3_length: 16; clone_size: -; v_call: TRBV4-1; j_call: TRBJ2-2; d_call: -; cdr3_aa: CASSQDQWGLGGELFF; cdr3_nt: TGCGCCAGCAGCCAAGATCAATGGGGGCTCGGCGGGGAGCTGTTTTTT
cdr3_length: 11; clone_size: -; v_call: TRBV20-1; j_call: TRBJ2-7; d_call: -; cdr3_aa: CSASGGPEQYF; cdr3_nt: TGCAGTGCTAGCGGGGGGCCCGAGCAGTACTTC